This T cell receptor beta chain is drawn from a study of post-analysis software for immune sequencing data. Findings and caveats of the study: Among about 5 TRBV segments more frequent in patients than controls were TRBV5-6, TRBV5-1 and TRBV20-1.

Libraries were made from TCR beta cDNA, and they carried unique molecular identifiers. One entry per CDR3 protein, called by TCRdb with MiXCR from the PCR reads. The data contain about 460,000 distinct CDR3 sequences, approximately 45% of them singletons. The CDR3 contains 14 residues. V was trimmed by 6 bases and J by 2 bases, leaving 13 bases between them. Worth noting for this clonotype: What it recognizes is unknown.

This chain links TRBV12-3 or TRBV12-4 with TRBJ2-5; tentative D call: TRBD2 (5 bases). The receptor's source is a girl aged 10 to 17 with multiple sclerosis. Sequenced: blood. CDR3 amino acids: CASSRTSLQETQYF. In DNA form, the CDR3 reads TGTGCCAGCAGCCGAACTAGTTTGCAAGAGACCCAGTACTTC.